One T cell receptor beta chain is described in this entry. This clone was recorded a few times. Its antigen target is currently unknown. Base-call qualities are not available, and no considerably larger clone is one nucleotide away. The data were obtained in a study of cytomegalovirus exposure and HLA in healthy donors (dated by TCRdb to about 2017). In terms of the full investigation: In an earlier analysis of 450 to 750 of the donors, 276 Gb of sequence data and 117 million unique TCR beta sequences from 150 million to 200 million T cells were reported. An early release that covered fewer than 750 HLA-typed donors contained about 290 gigabases of sequencing data and around 80 million unique TCR sequences. Of the 300 to 450 genotyped donors, about 80% fell in the genetic ancestry cluster associated with self-reported Caucasian donors. The study aimed to test whether cataloging public T cell receptors could reveal signatures of past pathogen exposure. The study used immunosequencing to profile the T cell repertoires of 666 subjects and linked those repertoires to cytomegalovirus serostatus. In addition to the first cohort of approximately 670 subjects, a separate validation cohort of 130 or so different subjects was used. To predict cytomegalovirus infection status, the study combined high-throughput TCR immunosequencing, statistical association of individual TCRs with disease status, and machine learning. A later analysis re-examined previously published TCR beta repertoires from more than 600 donors and added high-resolution HLA genotyping to investigate patterns of TCR occurrence. Rather than drawing on any new phenotypic data, the later analysis identified candidate immune exposures from TCR beta sequences and the way those sequences occurred across donors. In an earlier analysis of 587 of the donors, high-throughput TCR beta sequencing was used to judge whether each TCR beta V gene segment behaved as functional or pseudogenic. Donor age, sex, ethnicity and CMV serostatus were compiled alongside the repertoire data. A later genetic analysis used genome-wide SNP genotypes for 398 of the 666 donors, treating that subset as a discovery cohort. Every discovery cohort repertoire had been produced on one sequencing platform. HLA typing covered class I and class II loci at four-digit resolution. Typing coverage varied by locus: roughly 620-640 donors for A, B, C, DRB1 and DQB1; approximately 500 for DQA1; 606 for DPA1; approximately 450 for DPB1. Because of strong linkage in the cohort, a handful of DR-DQ haplotypes were treated as single units for association and clustering. Across 398 genotyped donors of the cohort, an average of about 220,000 unique TCR beta nucleotide sequences per donor were sequenced, and roughly a sixth of those sequences were non-productive.

Broad study findings and their caveats: In an earlier analysis of some 500 of the donors, most TCR beta V segments were observed in productive rearrangements about 87% or about 30% of the time, broadly matching IMGT annotations. Some IMGT-functional V segments, including TRBV6-2 and TRBV6-3, could not be told apart with the 87-base-pair reads, so those segments were excluded. Strong co-occurrence of HLA alleles, especially DR and DQ, made assigning TCR associations to individual alleles difficult. The classifier was reported to diagnose cytomegalovirus status with high specificity and sensitivity in both the original cohort and the validation cohort. The study listed 170 or so TCR beta chains as associated with cytomegalovirus. A later analysis found that HLA-associated TCR beta chains were more clonally expanded and had lower generation probabilities than equally common non-associated chains. The earlier analysis of some 560 of the donors excluded fewer than 20 rarely observed V segments, including chromosome 9 orphons, because counts were too low. Linkage disequilibrium might explain the correlated functional status among segregating V segments, but an unknown experimental factor could not be excluded. V-gene and J-gene trimming of TCR beta chains was associated with a missense DCLRE1C variant in a later genetic analysis, and the association was replicated in an independent cohort. Roughly uniform sequencing depth across donors was assumed in presence/absence analyses, although this assumption may not hold. Most CMV-associated TCR beta chains appeared to be HLA-restricted in a later analysis, and the HLA associations seemed to be driven largely by CMV exposure. Three of the identified cytomegalovirus-associated TCR beta chains were confirmed in vitro to be specific for cytomegalovirus antigens. Most TCR sequences were seen in very few donors, while some public TCRs were found in many individuals. Because HLA typing was missing for some donors at each locus, association tests included only the typed subset. A further reported finding was that TCR beta sequences accurately predicted the HLA-A and HLA-B alleles for most subjects in the first cohort. At a false discovery rate of 0.05, a later analysis linked about 17,000 TCR beta sequences to specific HLA alleles. Only TCR beta chains were sequenced in this cohort, and the absence of alpha or paired-chain data limited detectable features. In a later analysis, the rate of TCR association differed among HLA loci, with DRB1 alleles having the most associated TCRs and HLA-C alleles having the fewest. According to a later analysis, parvovirus B19, influenza, CMV and Epstein-Barr virus appeared linked to several top co-occurrence clusters. In a later genetic analysis, fewer N-insertions in productive TCRs were reported among donors in an Asian-associated ancestry cluster than the roughly 700-donor mean. The sequencing pipeline was judged likely to have produced a cluster of highly shared sequence variants as a technical artifact. It was suggested by the authors that the approach could potentially be generalized to other disease states and immunological phenotypes. Immune exposure information for the cohort was limited to CMV serostatus.

The cohort comprised hundreds of healthy bone marrow donors. Cohort members were all nominally healthy when sampled, although unrecorded immune exposures were likely present. The donor was CMV seronegative and belonged to the group of 350 or so seronegative cohort members. A peripheral blood sample was provided by each donor, and peripheral blood mononuclear cells were used for TCR beta sequencing. The Qiagen DNeasy Blood Extraction Kit was used to extract genomic DNA from the blood cell samples. The germline V gene yields SNHLY for CDR1 and FYNNEI for CDR2. V lost 6 bases and J lost 6 bases; the stretch between them is 15 bases long. Measured from the cysteine to the phenylalanine, the CDR3 is 14 residues long. The CDR3 DNA has 42 bases and is translated from base 1. Libraries were made using the immunoSEQ multiplex PCR assay. For the multiplex PCR, a mixture combining 60 forward primers for TCR Vbeta segments and 13 reverse primers for TCR Jbeta segments was used. Amplification of the CDR3 region of rearranged TCR beta genes was performed with a multiplex PCR assay on genomic DNA. On the Illumina HiSeq System, the amplified TCR beta libraries were sequenced as 87-base-pair reads. In the original analysis: Across the 700 or so repertoires, a later analysis counted 75 million to 90 million unique TCR beta chains, roughly 11 million of which were shared by at least two donors. Raw reads were error-corrected and collapsed into unique sequences with a nearest-neighbor algorithm that merged closely related sequences to remove PCR and sequencing errors. To assign V, D and J gene segments, CDR3 sequences were aligned to IMGT reference sequences. For a sequence to be retained, a match of at least six nucleotides was required to both a V gene segment and a J gene segment. A rearrangement counted as productive if the CDR3 had no stop codons and remained in frame with V and J, and every other rearrangement counted as non-productive. Following IMGT convention, CDR3 was defined as the stretch from the second conserved V-encoded cysteine up to the conserved J-encoded phenylalanine. The earlier analysis of approximately 500 of the donors excluded sequences that lacked an unambiguous match to a single V gene segment. An earlier analysis of a few hundred of the donors called V segments functional above 56.7% productive rearrangements and segregating when the between-donor standard deviation exceeded 5%. A statistical classification framework was built for diagnosing cytomegalovirus status from the catalog of TCR beta chain sequences. A later analysis assigned V and J genes by comparing TCR nucleotide sequences with IMGT/GENE-DB human TR gene sequences. The TCRdist pipeline was used in a later analysis to assign CDR3 sequences and most-parsimonious VDJ recombination scenarios. In a later analysis, each TCR beta chain was defined by its CDR3 amino acid sequence together with its V-gene family, and reads lacking a unique V-gene family were excluded. In a later analysis, some 600 highly shared, low-generation-probability nucleotide sequences were removed to address suspected cross-contamination and a sequencing artifact. In a later analysis, a clonal expansion index was calculated for each public chain from normalized within-repertoire ranks of inferred template counts. In a later analysis, generation probabilities were computed using a VDJ recombination model fitted to out-of-frame rearrangements, and the results were checked against IGoR. In a later analysis, hypergeometric tests were used to score TCR-TCR, TCR-HLA and TCR-CMV co-occurrence, with a repertoire-size bias correction applied to TCR pairs. In a later analysis, false discovery rates were estimated by permuting HLA or CMV assignments 20 times. A later analysis grouped co-occurring TCRs with DBSCAN, adding TCRdist sequence similarity when clustering within HLA-allele-positive subsets. For co-occurrence clustering, repertoires with fewer than 30,000 or more than 120,000 public chains were excluded, along with five repertoires with anomalous nucleotide sharing. Entries here come from immuneACCESS through TCRdb and include only in-frame sequences with V and J called. Some clones fail to appear in such tables; in the studies checked, an unresolved V gene covers under half of the shortfall, and the cause of the remainder is unknown. That table furnishes V, J and clone size, whereas the DNA furnished D and trimming. Recorded for this sample are 95,000 to 130,000 clones; 9.5% of them occurred a single time. The ten largest account for roughly 3.1% of the sample.

In this chain, TRBV2 is recombined with TRBJ2-1, with TRBD2 as a weak D call on 5 bases. This receptor was taken from a man under 40 in good health and CMV-seronegative. Sequencing used PBMCs. The CDR3: CASSLLSGFNEQFF. The DNA is as follows: TGTGCCAGCAGCCTTCTTTCGGGGTTCAATGAGCAGTTCTTC.